The text below deals with one T cell receptor beta chain. Its recognized antigen is unknown. A much larger clone lies a single base off, so this may be a read error. The method was PCR. Data came from an Illumina HiSeq 2500. To normalize quantification of the TCRbeta repertoire, the TCR libraries were built with molecular barcoding that relied on unique molecular identifiers. TCRdb passed the public sequencing reads through fastp at Q25 and MiXCR, retaining productive beta sequences. Rows with a matching CDR3 protein are joined into one entry that keeps the most common DNA and genes. The sample table records around 210,000 distinct CDR3 sequences; approximately 6.9% of these occur just once. The ten largest clones add up to 5.5% to 6.5% of the sample. The sample is drawn from a study of T-cell reconstitution after alpha-beta-depleted transplantation in children listed by TCRdb under 2016. About the full investigation: The study quantitatively tracked T-cell immune reconstitution after TCRalphabeta/CD19-depleted allogeneic hematopoietic cell transplantation in children using TCR repertoire profiling. Study-wide findings and limitations: The apparently early recovery of alphabetaT-cell counts about two months after transplant reportedly depended on only several hundred rapidly expanded clones that came from non-depleted graft cells. In some patients, the high TCRbeta diversity seen at day 60 was put down to recipient T cells and intrathymic progenitors that had survived conditioning. Hyperexpanded clone frequencies declined over subsequent months; after one year, T-cell counts and TCRbeta diversity were mostly attributed to newly produced T cells.

The meaning of the sample's treatment or condition label: allogeneic hematopoietic cell transplantation with graft depleted of TCRalphabeta T cells and CD19 B cells. The transplant recipients were children given TCRalphabeta/CD19-depleted allogeneic hematopoietic cell grafts. This receptor was identified in a boy aged 2 to 10 with acute lymphoblastic leukemia, due to receive a stem cell transplant. The material sequenced was PBMCs, taken before TCRalphabeta/CD19-depleted stem cell transplant.

The base sequence is TGTGCCAGCGGCGTCGGGGGACGACAGGTTGAGCAGTTCTTC. Translated, this gives CASGVGGRQVEQFF. The rearranged chain carries TRBV9 and TRBJ2-1, with the D assignment possibly TRBD1 or TRBD2, given 6 matching bases for each. The CDR1 and CDR2 encoded by the germline V gene are SGDLS and YYNGEE. The CDR3 starts with the cysteine, ends with the phenylalanine, and has 14 residues. CDR3 DNA only is kept here, 42 bases in frame from base 1.